What follows are 30 T cell receptor beta chains derived from one specimen sequenced in a study of cytomegalovirus exposure and HLA in healthy donors. PCR used 60 Vbeta primers and 13 Jbeta primers. Clones were sequenced by immunoSEQ multiplex PCR, and TCRdb holds only the in-frame ones, with some missing. Altogether some 85,000 clones are present, about 79% being singletons, with the ten largest covering less than 6.5%. Sequenced material: PBMCs. These receptors were taken from a man aged 18 to 29 in good health and CMV-seropositive.

The chain employs TRBV6-1 and TRBJ1-2; TRBD1 is a possible D gene (6 bases). The V end lost 2 bases, the J end lost 2 bases, and 12 bases lay between the germline ends. CDR3 size: 15 residues. Germline V CDR1 and CDR2: MNHNS, SASEGT. For the CDR3, the DNA is TGTGCCAGCAGTGAATGGGACACCAGCAACTATGGCTACACCTTC. It is translated as CASSEWDTSNYGYTF.

The genes are TRBV9 and TRBJ1-2; a possible D gene is TRBD1 (6 bases). Germline V gene lookup returns CDR1 SGDLS and CDR2 YYNGEE. V gave up 3 bases and J gave up 6 bases, with 12 bases separating them. This CDR3 comprises 13 residues. The CDR3 loop is CASSATGKDGYTF. The CDR3 DNA is TGTGCCAGCAGCGCCACAGGGAAGGATGGCTACACCTTC.

The chain carries TRBV6-1 and TRBJ2-7; possibly TRBD1 for D (6 bases). The CDR3 extends over 13 amino acids. Trimming stripped 6 bases from V and 7 bases from J, with 16 bases between. The germline gives CDR1 MNHNS, CDR2 SASEGT. CDR3 sequence reads: CASRRDILSEQYF. CDR3 coding DNA: TGTGCCAGCAGACGGGACATCCTCTCAGAGCAGTACTTC.

This chain links TRBV4-1 with TRBJ2-7; no clear D. Trimming shortened V by 4 bases and J by 5 bases, and 15 bases separated the two germline ends. This CDR3 comprises 14 residues. The germline V gene encodes CDR1 MGHRA and CDR2 YSYEKL. CDR3 nucleotides: TGCGCCAGCAGCCGTATCTCAGGATTTAACGAGCAGTACTTC. Amino acid sequence: CASSRISGFNEQYF.

The J gene is TRBJ2-7, the V gene TRBV9, with D perhaps TRBD2 (5 bases). The CDR3 is 14 residues long. Germline CDR1 reads SGDLS; CDR2 reads YYNGEE. Trimming took 0 bases from V and 6 from J, leaving 13 bases between them. CDR3 sequence (DNA): TGTGCCAGCAGCGTAGGTTTCTTAGCGAGCGAGCAGTACTTC. Protein: CASSVGFLASEQYF.

The chain uses TRBV5-6 and TRBJ1-1, with D unclear. This CDR3 has 12 residues. Trimming took off 1 base at V and 3 bases at J, with 4 bases between the two ends. Germline V CDR1 and CDR2: SGHDT, YYEEEE. The CDR3 sequence: CASSLSYTEAFF. The DNA of the CDR3 is TGTGCCAGCAGCTTGTCGTACACTGAAGCTTTCTTT.

CDR3 in amino acids: CASSLDNHRGNEQFF. The CDR3 nucleotides are TGTGCCAGCAGCTTAGATAATCACAGGGGCAATGAGCAGTTCTTC. The V gene is TRBV11-2, the J gene TRBJ2-1, with 7 bases that match TRBD1. Losses at the gene ends were 0 bases for V and 6 bases for J; bases not matched to a gene: 5. Germline V lookup: CDR1 SGHAT, CDR2 FQNNGV. The CDR3 contains 15 residues. Full variable domain (missing parts from reference TRBV11-2 and TRBJ2-1): EAGVAQSPRYKIIEKRQSVAFWCNPISGHATLYWYQQILGQGPKLLIQFQNNGVVDDSQLPKDRFSAERLKGVDSTLKIQPAKLEDSAVYLCASSLDNHRGNEQFFGPGTRLTVL.

The chain recombines TRBV10-3 with TRBJ2-5, with D maybe TRBD1 (6 bases). The germline V gene encodes CDR1 ENHRY and CDR2 SYGVKD. Trimming took off 4 bases at V and 2 bases at J, with 14 bases between the two ends. This CDR3 has 15 amino acids. The DNA for the CDR3 is TGTGCCATCAGTGGAGGACAGAACTATCAAGAGACCCAGTACTTC. Translating it yields CAISGGQNYQETQYF.

The chain joins TRBV7-2 to TRBJ1-1; D unresolved. The CDR3 loop spans 13 amino acids. Germline-derived CDR1 and CDR2 are SGHTA and FQGNSA. V gave up 5 bases and J gave up 5 bases, with 12 bases separating them. The CDR3 reads CASSVTTETEAFF. Here the CDR3 DNA reads TGTGCCAGCAGCGTCACCACAGAGACTGAAGCTTTCTTT.

This rearrangement joins TRBV7-2 to TRBJ2-1; a weak D match, TRBD2 (5 bases). The CDR3 totals 14 residues. Trimming took off 1 base at V and 6 bases at J, with 10 bases between the two ends. Per the germline V gene, CDR1 is SGHTA and CDR2 is FQGNSA. The CDR3 DNA is TGTGCCAGCAGCTTAGGGCTAGCCTCCAATGAGCAGTTCTTC. Translated, it gives CASSLGLASNEQFF.

The chain has TRBV28 and TRBJ1-5; D is perhaps TRBD1 (6 bases). This CDR3 is built from 15 residues. Germline V gives CDR1 MDHEN, CDR2 SYDVKM. Trimming left V 6 bases short and J 5 bases short, with 17 bases between. CDR3 nucleotides: TGTGCCAGCAGGGCTAGGGGGGGCATTTATCAGCCCCAGCATTTT. Amino acids: CASRARGGIYQPQHF.

This clone showed up just a few times. The chain has TRBV6-5 and TRBJ1-1; no clear D gene. The V and J ends lost 5 bases and 1 base respectively, with 11 bases between them. This CDR3 spans 14 amino acids. Germline-derived CDR1 and CDR2 are MNHEY and SVGAGI. CDR3 protein: CASSHPSGNTEAFF. CDR3 sequence (DNA): TGTGCCAGCAGTCACCCATCAGGGAACACTGAAGCTTTCTTT.

The chain employs TRBV6-5 and TRBJ2-2, with 8 bases aligning to TRBD2. This CDR3 has 15 residues. The trim removed 7 bases at V and 4 bases at J, leaving 8 bases unmatched. The germline V gene encodes CDR1 MNHEY and CDR2 SVGAGI. This CDR3 is CASNPSGSSTGELFF. In DNA form, the CDR3 reads TGTGCCAGCAACCCAAGCGGGAGTAGCACCGGGGAGCTGTTTTTT.

The V and J genes are TRBV5-1 and TRBJ2-7; D might be TRBD1 (6 bases). V was cut by 4 bases and J by 2 bases, with 10 bases left in between. The CDR3 runs to 13 residues. Germline-derived CDR1 and CDR2 are SGHRS and YFSETQ. CDR3 DNA sequence: TGCGCCAGCAGCCGTGGACAGCCCTACGAGCAGTACTTC. This gives the protein CASSRGQPYEQYF.

The chain links TRBV28 to TRBJ2-1; TRBD2 aligns across 9 bases. CDR3 length: 19 amino acids. CDR1 MDHEN and CDR2 SYDVKM come from the germline V gene. V shed 4 bases, J shed 0 bases, and the junction held 13 bases outside the gene matches. The CDR3 sequence: CASSYSVGGSGSSYNEQFF. Here the CDR3 DNA reads TGTGCCAGCAGTTACTCTGTCGGGGGTAGCGGGAGCTCCTACAATGAGCAGTTCTTC.

This sequence joins TRBV18 and TRBJ2-7, with a tentative D call TRBD2 (6 bases). The V end was cut by 3 bases, the J end by 6 bases, with 21 bases between. The germline V gene has CDR1 KGHSH and CDR2 LQKENI. The CDR3 totals 16 residues. Here the CDR3 DNA reads TGTGCCAGCTCACCCCTGGCGGCAGGGCGGGGATCCGAGCAGTACTTC. Protein sequence: CASSPLAAGRGSEQYF.

The chain joins TRBV29-1 to TRBJ2-7, with D tentatively TRBD2 (8 bases). This CDR3 is 13 amino acids long. Germline CDR1 and CDR2: SQVTM and ANQGSEA. The V and J ends lost 5 bases and 3 bases respectively, with 14 bases between them. CDR3 in amino acids: CSVRGGQNYEQYF. In nucleotides, the CDR3 is TGCAGCGTTCGGGGGGGACAGAACTACGAGCAGTACTTC.

The gene calls are TRBV28 and TRBJ1-1; D call uncertain. Germline values: CDR1 MDHEN, CDR2 SYDVKM. V gave up 6 bases and J gave up 1 base, with 15 bases separating them. This CDR3 has 15 amino acids. DNA for the CDR3: TGTGCCAGCAGCCCCCAACGCGATTCGAACACTGAAGCTTTCTTT. Translation: CASSPQRDSNTEAFF.

This clone was observed a few times. The chain is built from TRBV6-5 and TRBJ2-5; TRBD1 might be the D (6 bases). Per the germline V gene, CDR1 is MNHEY and CDR2 is SVGAGI. V was cut by 4 bases and J by 0 bases, with 9 bases left in between. CDR3 length: 14 residues. The CDR3 protein is CASSLQGYQETQYF. In DNA form, the CDR3 reads TGTGCCAGCAGTTTACAGGGCTACCAAGAGACCCAGTACTTC.

V and J are TRBV7-8 and TRBJ1-5; 7 bases map to TRBD1. This CDR3 contains 15 residues. CDR1 SGHVS and CDR2 FQNEAQ come from the germline V gene. Germline trimming cut 2 bases from V and 2 bases from J; bases unmatched to any gene: 3. This CDR3 is CASSLFDRGNQPQHF. CDR3 DNA: TGTGCCAGCAGCTTATTTGACAGGGGCAATCAGCCCCAGCATTTT. Based on the CDR3 plus reference TRBV7-8 and TRBJ1-5, the full variable domain is GAGVSQSPRYKVAKRGQDVALRCDPISGHVSLFWYQQALGQGPEFLTYFQNEAQLDKSGLPSDRFFAERPEGSVSTLKIQRTQQEDSAVYLCASSLFDRGNQPQHFGDGTRLSIL.

The rearrangement joins TRBV28 to TRBJ2-1, with D hard to call. Germline loops: CDR1 MDHEN, CDR2 SYDVKM. V lost 5 bases to trimming and J lost 10 bases, with 15 bases between them. This CDR3 has 13 residues. CDR3 nucleotide sequence: TGTGCCAGCAGTATAGTACCCTCTAACGAGCAGTTCTTC. As protein: CASSIVPSNEQFF. The entire variable domain, with the rest obtained from reference TRBV28 and TRBJ2-1, is as follows: DVKVTQSSRYLVKRTGEKVFLECVQDMDHENMFWYRQDPGLGLRLIYFSYDVKMKEKGDIPEGYSVSREKKERFSLILESASTNQTSMYLCASSIVPSNEQFFGPGTRLTVL.

The chain has TRBV6-5 and TRBJ1-3; 10 nucleotides match TRBD1. V trimming: 8 bases; J trimming: 9 bases; junction bases outside the gene matches: 4. CDR1 is MNHEY, CDR2 SVGAGI, per germline. The CDR3 has 12 residues. CDR3 nucleotide sequence: TGTGCCAGCTCCCGGACAGGGGGCACCATATATTTT. Amino acid sequence: CASSRTGGTIYF.

A single count supports this clone. This sequence joins TRBV7-6 and TRBJ2-3; no reliable D call. The CDR3 covers 12 residues. Trimming left V 5 bases short and J 2 bases short, with 5 bases between. Per germline, CDR1 SGHVS and CDR2 FNYEAQ. The DNA of the CDR3 is TGTGCCAGCAGCCAACACACAGATACGCAGTATTTT. Translated, it gives CASSQHTDTQYF.

This clone occurred once. The J gene is TRBJ2-7, the V gene TRBV7-9, with TRBD2 matching over 7 bases. The trim removed 5 bases at V and 0 bases at J, leaving 7 bases unmatched. The CDR3 covers 15 residues. Germline V gene data show CDR1 as SEHNR and CDR2 as FQNEAQ (reference sequence). The CDR3 bases are TGTGCCAGCAGCCACTCTGGGACTACCTCCTACGAGCAGTACTTC. It translates to CASSHSGTTSYEQYF.

V usage is TRBV13 and J usage is TRBJ2-1; the match to TRBD2 covers 8 bases. The CDR3 runs to 15 residues. Germline assignment: CDR1 PRHDT and CDR2 FYEKMQ (reference sequence). V was pared by 6 bases and J by 9 bases, with 13 bases of the junction left unmatched. The CDR3 here is CASRRGPREGGEQFF. The CDR3 nucleotides are TGTGCCAGCAGGCGGGGGCCCCGGGAGGGCGGTGAGCAGTTCTTC.

The rearrangement joins TRBV7-9 to TRBJ2-5; D is ambiguous. The CDR3 is made up of 14 amino acids. Looked up from germline, CDR1 is SEHNR and CDR2 is FQNEAQ (reference sequence). The ends were cut back, 1 base at V and 1 base at J, with 7 bases in the middle. The CDR3 DNA sequence: TGTGCCAGCAGCTTAGTTTCAGTCCAAGAGACCCAGTACTTC. This encodes CASSLVSVQETQYF.

Notes on this clone: Compared with germline, one end of the junction differs, possibly owing to a read error. The chain couples TRBV6-1 to TRBJ2-2; TRBD2 matches at 7 bases. Germline lookup yields CDR1 MNHNS and CDR2 SASEGT. This CDR3 has 11 amino acids. The CDR3 DNA reads TGTGCCAGCAGTGGCTGGGGGGGGCTGTTTTTT. It yields the protein CASSGWGGLFF.

CDR3: CASSRGHNTEAFF. CDR3 bases: TGTGCCAGCAGTAGGGGGCATAACACTGAAGCTTTCTTT. The chain joins TRBV7-3 to TRBJ1-1, with 7 bases aligning to TRBD1. This CDR3 region has 13 residues. V lost 6 bases and J lost 2; bases outside the gene matches: 3. Germline V gives CDR1 SGHTA, CDR2 FQGTGA.

J is TRBJ1-1 and V is TRBV5-1; 8 bases are a match to TRBD1. This CDR3 comprises 14 residues. With 6 bases clipped from V and 8 bases from J, the junction kept 12 bases outside the gene matches. CDR1 is SGHRS, CDR2 YFSETQ, per germline. The CDR3 DNA reads TGCGCCAGCAAAATCCTCCCGCGGACAGGGGAAGCTTTCTTT. Its translation is CASKILPRTGEAFF.

The V gene is TRBV28, the J gene TRBJ2-3, with 16 positions matching TRBD2. The CDR3 covers 16 residues. Germline-derived CDR1 and CDR2 are MDHEN and SYDVKM. V lost 5 bases and J lost 9; bases outside the gene matches: 8. The CDR3 nucleotides read TGTGCCAGCAGTACGGGGACTAGCGGGAGGGTAGGAACGCAGTATTTT. Translation: CASSTGTSGRVGTQYF.